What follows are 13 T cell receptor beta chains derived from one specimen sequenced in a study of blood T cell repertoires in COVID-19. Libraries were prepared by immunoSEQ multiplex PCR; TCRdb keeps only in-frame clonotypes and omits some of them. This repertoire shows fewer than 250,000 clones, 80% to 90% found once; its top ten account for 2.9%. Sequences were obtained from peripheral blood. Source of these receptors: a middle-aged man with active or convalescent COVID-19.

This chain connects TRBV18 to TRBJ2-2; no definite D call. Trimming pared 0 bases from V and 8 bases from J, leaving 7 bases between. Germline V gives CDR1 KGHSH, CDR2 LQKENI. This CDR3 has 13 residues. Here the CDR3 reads CASSPPTPGELFF. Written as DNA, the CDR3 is TGTGCCAGCTCACCACCAACACCTGGGGAGCTGTTTTTT. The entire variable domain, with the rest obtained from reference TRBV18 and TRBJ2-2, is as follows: NAGVMQNPRHLVRRRGQEARLRCSPMKGHSHVYWYRQLPEEGLKFMVYLQKENIIDESGMPKERFSAEFPKEGPSILRIQQVVRGDSAAYFCASSPPTPGELFFGEGSRLTVL.

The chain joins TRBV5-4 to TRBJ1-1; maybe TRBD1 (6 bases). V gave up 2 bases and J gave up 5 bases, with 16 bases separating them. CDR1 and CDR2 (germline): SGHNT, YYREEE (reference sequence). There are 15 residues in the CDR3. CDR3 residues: CASSLISLRGTEAFF. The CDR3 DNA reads TGTGCCAGCAGCTTAATATCCCTGAGGGGGACTGAAGCTTTCTTT.

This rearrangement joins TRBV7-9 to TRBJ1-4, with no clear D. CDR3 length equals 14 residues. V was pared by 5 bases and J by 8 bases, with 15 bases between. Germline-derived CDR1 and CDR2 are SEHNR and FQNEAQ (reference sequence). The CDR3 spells CASSRVQDTEKLFF. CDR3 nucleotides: TGTGCCAGCAGCCGAGTCCAGGATACGGAAAAACTGTTTTTT.

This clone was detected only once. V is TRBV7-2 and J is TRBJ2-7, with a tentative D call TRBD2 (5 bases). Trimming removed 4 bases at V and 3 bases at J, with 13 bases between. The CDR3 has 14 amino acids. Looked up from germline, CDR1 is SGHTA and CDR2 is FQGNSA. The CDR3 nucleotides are TGTGCCAGCAGCTACGACTACATGAGCTACGAGCAGTACTTC. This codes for CASSYDYMSYEQYF. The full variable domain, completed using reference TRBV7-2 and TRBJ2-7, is GAGVSQSPSNKVTEKGKDVELRCDPISGHTALYWYRQSLGQGLEFLIYFQGNSAPDKSGLPSDRFSAERTGGSVSTLTIQRTQQEDSAVYLCASSYDYMSYEQYFGPGTRLTVT.

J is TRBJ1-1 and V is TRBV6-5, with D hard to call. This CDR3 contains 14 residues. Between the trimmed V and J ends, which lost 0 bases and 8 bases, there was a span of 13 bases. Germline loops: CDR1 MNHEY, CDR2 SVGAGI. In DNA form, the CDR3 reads TGTGCCAGCAGTTACTCGATTCGTGGAGCAGAAGCTTTCTTT. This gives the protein CASSYSIRGAEAFF.

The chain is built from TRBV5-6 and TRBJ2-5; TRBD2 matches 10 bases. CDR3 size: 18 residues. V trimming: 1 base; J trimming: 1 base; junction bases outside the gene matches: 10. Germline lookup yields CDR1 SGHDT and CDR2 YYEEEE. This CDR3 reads CASSLPPLLAGFQETQYF. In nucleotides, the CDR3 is TGTGCCAGCAGCTTGCCCCCCTTACTAGCGGGGTTCCAAGAGACCCAGTACTTC.

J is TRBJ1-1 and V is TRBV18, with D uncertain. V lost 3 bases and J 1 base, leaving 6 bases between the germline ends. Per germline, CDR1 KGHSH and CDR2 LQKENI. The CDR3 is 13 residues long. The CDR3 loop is CASSPKSNTEAFF. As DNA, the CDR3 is TGTGCCAGCTCACCCAAATCGAACACTGAAGCTTTCTTT.

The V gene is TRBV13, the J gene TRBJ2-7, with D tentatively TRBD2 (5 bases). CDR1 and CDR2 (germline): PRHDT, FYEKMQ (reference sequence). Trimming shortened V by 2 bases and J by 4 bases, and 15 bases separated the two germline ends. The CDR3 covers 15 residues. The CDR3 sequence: CASSLSGTGSYEQYF. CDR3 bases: TGTGCCAGCAGCTTATCTGGAACGGGATCTTACGAGCAGTACTTC.

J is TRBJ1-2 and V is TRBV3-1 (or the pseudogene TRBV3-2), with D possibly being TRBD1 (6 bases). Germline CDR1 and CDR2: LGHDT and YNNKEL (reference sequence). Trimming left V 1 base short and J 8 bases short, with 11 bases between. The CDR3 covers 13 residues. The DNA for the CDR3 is TGTGCCAGCAGCCAAGTACGAGGGACAGGCTACACCTTC. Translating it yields CASSQVRGTGYTF.

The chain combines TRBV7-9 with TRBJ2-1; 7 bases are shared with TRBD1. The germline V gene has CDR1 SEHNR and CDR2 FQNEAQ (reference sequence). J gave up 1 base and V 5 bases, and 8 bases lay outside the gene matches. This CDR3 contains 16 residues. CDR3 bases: TGTGCCAGCAGCCCGACAGGGATGGGGTCCTACAATGAGCAGTTCTTC. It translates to CASSPTGMGSYNEQFF.

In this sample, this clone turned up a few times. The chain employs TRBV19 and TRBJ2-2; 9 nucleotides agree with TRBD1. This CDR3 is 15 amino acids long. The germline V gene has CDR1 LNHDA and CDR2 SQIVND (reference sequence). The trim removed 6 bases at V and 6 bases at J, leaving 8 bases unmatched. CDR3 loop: CASRDSGQGPGELFF. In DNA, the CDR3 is TGTGCCAGTAGAGATTCGGGACAGGGTCCCGGGGAGCTGTTTTTT.

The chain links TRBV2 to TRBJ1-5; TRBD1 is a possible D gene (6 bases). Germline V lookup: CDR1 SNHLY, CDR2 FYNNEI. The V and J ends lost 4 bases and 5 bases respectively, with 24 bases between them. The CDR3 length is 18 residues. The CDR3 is CASSALRGQSQRDQPQHF. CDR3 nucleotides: TGTGCCAGCAGTGCCCTTCGTGGACAGTCCCAGAGGGATCAGCCCCAGCATTTT.

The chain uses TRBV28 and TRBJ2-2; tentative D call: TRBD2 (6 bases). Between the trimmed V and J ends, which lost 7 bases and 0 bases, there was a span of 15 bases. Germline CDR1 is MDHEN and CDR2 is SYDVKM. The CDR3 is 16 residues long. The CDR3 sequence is CASTPSGLPNTGELFF. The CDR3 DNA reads TGTGCCAGCACCCCCTCGGGACTCCCGAACACCGGGGAGCTGTTTTTT. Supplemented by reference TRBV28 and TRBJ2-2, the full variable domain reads DVKVTQSSRYLVKRTGEKVFLECVQDMDHENMFWYRQDPGLGLRLIYFSYDVKMKEKGDIPEGYSVSREKKERFSLILESASTNQTSMYLCASTPSGLPNTGELFFGEGSRLTVL.